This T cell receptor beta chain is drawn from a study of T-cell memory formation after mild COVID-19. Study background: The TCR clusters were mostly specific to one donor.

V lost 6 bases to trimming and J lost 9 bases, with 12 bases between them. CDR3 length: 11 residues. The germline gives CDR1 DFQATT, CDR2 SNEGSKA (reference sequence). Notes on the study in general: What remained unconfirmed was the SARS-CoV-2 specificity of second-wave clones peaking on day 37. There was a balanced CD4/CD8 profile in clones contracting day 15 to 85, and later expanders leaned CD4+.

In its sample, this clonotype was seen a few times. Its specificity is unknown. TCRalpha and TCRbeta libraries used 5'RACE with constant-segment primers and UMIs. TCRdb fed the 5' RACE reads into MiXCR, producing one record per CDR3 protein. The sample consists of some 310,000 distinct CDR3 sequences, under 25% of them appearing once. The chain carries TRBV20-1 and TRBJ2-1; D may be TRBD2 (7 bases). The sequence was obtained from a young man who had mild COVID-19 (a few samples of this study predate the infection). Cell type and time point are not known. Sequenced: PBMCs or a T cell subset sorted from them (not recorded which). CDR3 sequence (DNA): TGCAGTGCGGGGGGGCCGGGTGAGCAGTTCTTC. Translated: CSAGGPGEQFF.